In its sample, the clone carrying this T cell receptor (beta chain) was seen a few times. The antigen is undetermined. Criteria for exclusion of patients were uncontrolled infection, other autoimmune disease, pregnancy or lactation. The record originates from a study of T cells in Graves' hyperthyroidism and ophthalmopathy. TCR beta CDR3 regions were amplified from RNA transcripts. With the HTBI primer set, the TCR CDR3 went through a first round of RT-PCR. TCRdb independently ran MiXCR on the multiplex PCR reads; one entry per CDR3 protein. In the table there are approximately 690,000 distinct CDR3 sequences, more than 20% of which are singletons. Trimming left V 3 bases short and J 5 bases short, with 13 bases between. Germline-derived CDR1 and CDR2 are MDHEN and SYDVKM. The CDR3 is 14 amino acids. Study findings and constraints: Ophthalmopathy onset followed model prediction by a median about 6.9 months. Blood also showed most of the thyroid clonotypes that were expanded above 0.001.

The TCR sequence derives from a man younger than 45 with Graves' ophthalmopathy. The gene calls are TRBV28 and TRBJ1-2, with D uncertain. Sample: blood. CDR3 bases: TGTGCCAGCAGTTTGTCGGCCTCTGGGTATGGCTACACCTTC. Its translation: CASSLSASGYGYTF.